This T cell receptor (beta chain) came from a study of blood T cell repertoires in COVID-19. On the study more broadly: Italy, Spain and the United States were the sources of the convalescent and acute COVID-19 samples. PBMCs, B-cell-depleted T cells, or T cells provided the cDNA or gDNA that made up the material.

As processed by the authors: Reference gene primer amplification gave estimated nucleated cell counts. Method: immunoSEQ multiplex PCR; TCRdb's copy keeps in-frame clones and lacks some. For V, J and clone size, that table is used; D and trimming come from the DNA. The profile shows 200,000 or so clones, over 75% of them singletons. The CDR3 has 15 amino acids. Trimming left V 6 bases short and J 5 bases short, with 19 bases between. The germline gives CDR1 MNHEY, CDR2 SVGEGT. The specimen was peripheral blood. This sequence joins TRBV6-2 or TRBV6-3 and TRBJ1-2, with unresolved D. This clonotype was obtained from a human donor in a cohort sampled during active COVID-19. CDR3 region: CASSPNPTLTYGYTF. The CDR3 DNA sequence: TGTGCCAGCAGCCCCAACCCGACACTGACGTATGGCTACACCTTC.